These T cell receptor beta chains were read from a single sample in a study of blood T cell repertoires in COVID-19. Assay used: immunoSEQ multiplex PCR; TCRdb lists only in-frame clones, some missing. The sample records under 60,000 clones, roughly 80% being singletons. Sample: peripheral blood. The receptors were sampled from a human donor in a cohort sampled during active COVID-19. Each CDR3 is given with its conserved first and last residue. A D gene is named only where the DNA matches it firmly. Rows give clone size only sometimes, using once, few, many, or a class for an expanded clone.

d_gene	v_gene	j_gene	abundance	CDR3nt	CDR3aa
TRBD1	TRBV29-1	TRBJ2-7	-	TGCAGCGTCTCCCCCGGGACAGGGGGCCACGAGCAGTACTTC	CSVSPGTGGHEQYF
TRBD1	TRBV6-5	TRBJ1-5	-	TGTGCCAGCACACCAGACAGGGGGAACCAGCCCCAGCATTTT	CASTPDRGNQPQHF
TRBD2	TRBV5-4	TRBJ2-1	-	TGTGCCAGCAGCTTGGGGACTAGCGGGGGCCAAACCTTCTACAATGAGCAGTTCTTC	CASSLGTSGGQTFYNEQFF
-	TRBV2	TRBJ1-5	-	TGTGCCAGCAGTGAATGGACAGAGCATCAGCCCCAGCATTTT	CASSEWTEHQPQHF
-	TRBV28	TRBJ1-2	-	TGTGCCAGCAGTTTACTGGGGGCCGCCTATGGCTACACCTTC	CASSLLGAAYGYTF
-	TRBV4-2	TRBJ1-1	-	TGTGCCAGCAGCCAAGATCCGGGGGGCGGGAGTGCCACTGAAGCTTTCTTT	CASSQDPGGGSATEAFF
-	TRBV18	TRBJ2-2	few	TGTGCCAGCTCACCGTTCCGCGGGGAGTTCGGGGAGCTGTTTTTT	CASSPFRGEFGELFF
-	TRBV29-1	TRBJ1-1	few	TGCAGCGTTGAAGCCCACGGGGGGAGGACTGAAGCTTTCTTT	CSVEAHGGRTEAFF
-	TRBV27	TRBJ1-5	few	TGTGCCAGCAACGCTGGACAGAGCAATCAGCCCCAGCATTTT	CASNAGQSNQPQHF
-	TRBV7-3	TRBJ2-3	-	TGTGCCAGCAGCTTATCATTAGATACGCAGTATTTT	CASSLSLDTQYF
TRBD1	TRBV28	TRBJ1-2	once	TGTGCCAGCAGTCCGAACGGACAGGAAAGTAACTATGGCTACACCTTC	CASSPNGQESNYGYTF
-	TRBV20-1	TRBJ1-5	-	TGCAGTGCTAGTACAGGGTTATACAATCAGCCCCAGCATTTT	CSASTGLYNQPQHF
-	TRBV28	TRBJ1-2	-	TGTGCCAGCGGCGGCGGAAACTATGGCTACACCTTC	CASGGGNYGYTF